This T cell receptor (beta chain) was captured by sequencing in a study of cytomegalovirus exposure and HLA in healthy donors (dated 2017 in TCRdb). For the study in its entirety: An earlier analysis of several hundred of the donors reported over 250 Gb of sequence data and approximately 120 million unique TCR beta sequences obtained from 180 million or so T cells. Approximately 300 gigabases of sequencing data and around 88 million unique TCR sequences made up an early release that covered roughly 670 HLA-typed donors. Of the roughly 410 genotyped donors, 81% were placed in the genetic ancestry cluster associated with self-reported Caucasian donors. The study aimed to test whether signatures of past pathogen exposure could be identified by cataloging public T cell receptors. The study profiled the T cell repertoires of 550 to 700 subjects by immunosequencing and related them to cytomegalovirus serostatus. Besides the first cohort of roughly 700 subjects, a separate validation cohort made up of around 120 different subjects was used. High-throughput TCR immunosequencing, statistical association of individual TCRs with disease status, and machine learning were combined to predict cytomegalovirus infection status. A later analysis re-examined previously published TCR beta repertoires from roughly 650 donors and added high-resolution HLA genotyping to investigate patterns of TCR occurrence. The later analysis used no new phenotypic data to find candidate immune exposures, relying instead on TCR beta sequences and their occurrence across donors. To decide whether each TCR beta V gene segment behaved as functional or pseudogenic, an earlier analysis of some 540 of the donors relied on high-throughput TCR beta sequencing. Donor age, sex, ethnicity and CMV serostatus were collected together with the repertoire data. In a later genetic analysis, genome-wide SNP genotypes for about 55% of the 666 donors were used, and that subset was treated as a discovery cohort. All discovery cohort repertoires had been generated using a single sequencing platform. HLA typing included class I and class II loci at four-digit resolution. The number of typed donors differed by locus: about 620-630 for A, B, C, DRB1 and DQB1; 500 to 550 for DQA1; over 600 for DPA1; and about 450 for DPB1. Four to six DR-DQ haplotypes were handled as single units for association and clustering because linkage in the cohort was strong. On average, approximately 250,000 unique TCR beta nucleotide sequences were sequenced per donor among roughly 430 genotyped donors of the cohort, with roughly 19% of those sequences being non-productive.

The library relied on the immunoSEQ multiplex PCR assay. For the multiplex PCR, a mixture combining 60 forward primers for TCR Vbeta segments and 13 reverse primers for TCR Jbeta segments was used. Amplification of the CDR3 region of rearranged TCR beta genes was performed with a multiplex PCR assay on genomic DNA. The Illumina HiSeq System was used to sequence the amplified TCR beta libraries as 87-base-pair reads. Per the source publication's procedure: A later analysis counted some 80 million unique TCR beta chains across the 550 to 750 repertoires, and approximately 11 million of these chains were shared by at least two donors. A nearest-neighbor algorithm error-corrected the raw reads and collapsed the reads into unique sequences, merging closely related sequences to remove PCR and sequencing errors. To assign V, D and J gene segments, CDR3 sequences were aligned to IMGT reference sequences. For a sequence to be retained, a match of at least six nucleotides was required to both a V gene segment and a J gene segment. A rearrangement counted as productive if the CDR3 had no stop codons and remained in frame with V and J, and every other rearrangement counted as non-productive. CDR3 was defined by IMGT convention, running from the second conserved V-encoded cysteine to the conserved J-encoded phenylalanine. The earlier analysis of about 590 of the donors excluded sequences that lacked an unambiguous match to a single V gene segment. In an earlier analysis of 450 to 700 of the donors, V segments were called functional above 56.7% productive rearrangements and were called segregating when the between-donor standard deviation exceeded 5%. A statistical classification framework was developed to diagnose cytomegalovirus status using the catalog of TCR beta chain sequences. V and J gene assignment, in a later analysis, came from comparing TCR nucleotide sequences with IMGT/GENE-DB human TR gene sequences. Using the TCRdist pipeline, a later analysis assigned CDR3 sequences along with most-parsimonious VDJ recombination scenarios. In a later analysis, each TCR beta chain was defined by its CDR3 amino acid sequence together with its V-gene family, and reads without a unique V-gene family were excluded. To address suspected cross-contamination and a sequencing artifact, a later analysis removed 592 highly shared, low-generation-probability nucleotide sequences. In a later analysis, a clonal expansion index was calculated for each public chain from normalized within-repertoire ranks of inferred template counts. In a later analysis, generation probabilities were computed with a VDJ recombination model fitted to out-of-frame rearrangements, and the resulting probabilities were checked against IGoR. A later analysis scored TCR-TCR, TCR-HLA and TCR-CMV co-occurrence with hypergeometric tests, applying a repertoire-size bias correction to TCR pairs. A later analysis estimated false discovery rates by permuting HLA or CMV assignments 20 times. In a later analysis, co-occurring TCRs were grouped using DBSCAN, with TCRdist sequence similarity added in when clustering inside HLA-allele-positive subsets. Repertoires with fewer than 30,000 or more than 120,000 public chains were left out of co-occurrence clustering, as were a handful of repertoires with anomalous nucleotide sharing. TCRdb provides this immuneACCESS table in a form limited to in-frame rearrangements. Some clones are lacking; in checked studies, under half of them reflect an unresolved V gene, and why the rest are absent is not known. V, J and clone size reflect that table, while D and trimming were determined from the DNA. Counted in this sample were about 110,000 clones; roughly 80% of them appeared once. Around 7.7% of the sample lies in the top ten.

On the study overall, not on this receptor specifically: In a later genetic analysis, a missense DCLRE1C variant was associated with V-gene and J-gene trimming of TCR beta chains, and the association was replicated in an independent cohort. Because the 87-base-pair reads could not distinguish some IMGT-functional V segments, including TRBV6-2 and TRBV6-3, those segments were excluded. A later analysis found that TCR association rates varied across HLA loci, with DRB1 alleles showing the most associated TCRs and HLA-C alleles the fewest. A later analysis reported that several top co-occurrence clusters appeared linked to parvovirus B19, influenza, CMV and Epstein-Barr virus. In an earlier analysis of around 600 of the donors, most TCR beta V segments appeared in productive rearrangements about 87% or about 30% of the time, broadly matching IMGT annotations. While some public TCRs were present in many individuals, most TCR sequences turned up only very rarely across donors. The cohort was sequenced for TCR beta chains only, and without alpha or paired-chain data the features that could be detected were limited. A further reported finding was that TCR beta sequences accurately predicted the HLA-A and HLA-B alleles for most subjects in the first cohort. According to a later analysis, most CMV-associated TCR beta chains appeared to be HLA-restricted, and the HLA associations seemed to be driven largely by CMV exposure. In both the original and validation cohorts, the classifier was reported to diagnose cytomegalovirus status with high specificity and sensitivity. The authors suggested that the approach could potentially be generalized to other disease states and immunological phenotypes. Because some donors lacked HLA typing at each locus, the association tests relied only on the typed subset. Immune exposure information for the cohort was limited to CMV serostatus. Compared with equally common non-associated chains, HLA-associated TCR beta chains in a later analysis were more clonally expanded and had lower generation probabilities. The earlier analysis of fewer than 750 of the donors excluded some 15 rarely observed V segments, including chromosome 9 orphons, because counts were too low. A few of the identified cytomegalovirus-associated TCR beta chains were confirmed in vitro to be specific for cytomegalovirus antigens. At a false discovery rate of 0.05, a later analysis linked around 15,000 TCR beta sequences to specific HLA alleles. The sequencing pipeline was judged likely to have produced a cluster of highly shared sequence variants as a technical artifact. Strong co-occurrence of HLA alleles, especially DR and DQ, made assigning TCR associations to individual alleles difficult. The study gave a list of more than 150 TCR beta chains associated with cytomegalovirus. In a later genetic analysis, fewer N-insertions in productive TCRs were reported among donors in an Asian-associated ancestry cluster than the roughly 700-donor mean. Correlated functional status among segregating V segments might be attributable to linkage disequilibrium, but an unknown experimental factor could not be ruled out. Roughly uniform sequencing depth across donors was assumed in presence/absence analyses, although this assumption may not hold.

The CDR3 sequence holds 16 residues, the cysteine and phenylalanine included. The CDR3 DNA has 48 bases and is translated from base 1. CDR1 and CDR2 are read off the germline V gene as SGHDT and YYEEEE. The cohort was made up of 500 to 800 healthy bone marrow donors. All cohort members were sampled while nominally healthy, although unrecorded immune exposures were likely present. The donor was CMV seropositive and was included in the group of 270 or so seropositive cohort members. A peripheral blood sample was provided by each donor, and peripheral blood mononuclear cells were used for TCR beta sequencing. The Qiagen DNeasy Blood Extraction Kit was used to extract genomic DNA from the blood cell samples. Remarks on this clone: No cognate antigen has been identified for it. Per-base quality was not reported, and no clone a single base away is much larger than it.

The receptor was derived from a woman aged 45-65 years in good health and CMV-seropositive. The sequencing input was PBMCs. The rearrangement combines TRBV5-6 with TRBJ2-5, with TRBD1 identical over 9 junction bases. TRBJ2-7 explains the end of the DNA better; the J call may be wrong. The sequenced DNA is TGTGCCAGCAGCTTGGGGAGACAGGGGGTATCGTACGAGCAGTACTTC. The resulting protein is CASSLGRQGVSYEQYF.